What follows is one T cell receptor beta chain and its context. Its specificity is not known. These data come from a study of T-cell memory formation after mild COVID-19. Points from the study as a whole: Day 15 to 85 contractors were CD4/CD8 balanced; later expanders leaned CD4+. The CD4+ clones that contracted clustered mainly within CM and EM, and the CD8+ clones concentrated in EMRA.

Constant-segment primers and 5'RACE yielded cDNA libraries for TCR alpha and TCR beta, each carrying sample barcodes and UMIs. TCRdb re-derived calls from the 5' RACE reads in MiXCR, one entry per CDR3 protein. In the table there are around 250,000 distinct CDR3 sequences, 15% to 20% of which are singletons. Sample: PBMCs or a T cell subset sorted from them (not recorded which). The receptor was isolated from a man aged 18 to 30 who had mild COVID-19 (a few samples of this study predate the infection). Cell type and time point are not known.

The CDR3 bases are TGTGCCAGCAGCTTAAGACCGATAAAATTCAATGAGCAGTTCTTC. Its protein is CASSLRPIKFNEQFF. This chain links TRBV7-6 with TRBJ2-1; D gene unclear. The CDR3 is 15 residues long. The ends were cut back, 2 bases at V and 6 bases at J, with 14 bases in the middle. The V gene's germline CDR1 is SGHVS and CDR2 FNYEAQ.